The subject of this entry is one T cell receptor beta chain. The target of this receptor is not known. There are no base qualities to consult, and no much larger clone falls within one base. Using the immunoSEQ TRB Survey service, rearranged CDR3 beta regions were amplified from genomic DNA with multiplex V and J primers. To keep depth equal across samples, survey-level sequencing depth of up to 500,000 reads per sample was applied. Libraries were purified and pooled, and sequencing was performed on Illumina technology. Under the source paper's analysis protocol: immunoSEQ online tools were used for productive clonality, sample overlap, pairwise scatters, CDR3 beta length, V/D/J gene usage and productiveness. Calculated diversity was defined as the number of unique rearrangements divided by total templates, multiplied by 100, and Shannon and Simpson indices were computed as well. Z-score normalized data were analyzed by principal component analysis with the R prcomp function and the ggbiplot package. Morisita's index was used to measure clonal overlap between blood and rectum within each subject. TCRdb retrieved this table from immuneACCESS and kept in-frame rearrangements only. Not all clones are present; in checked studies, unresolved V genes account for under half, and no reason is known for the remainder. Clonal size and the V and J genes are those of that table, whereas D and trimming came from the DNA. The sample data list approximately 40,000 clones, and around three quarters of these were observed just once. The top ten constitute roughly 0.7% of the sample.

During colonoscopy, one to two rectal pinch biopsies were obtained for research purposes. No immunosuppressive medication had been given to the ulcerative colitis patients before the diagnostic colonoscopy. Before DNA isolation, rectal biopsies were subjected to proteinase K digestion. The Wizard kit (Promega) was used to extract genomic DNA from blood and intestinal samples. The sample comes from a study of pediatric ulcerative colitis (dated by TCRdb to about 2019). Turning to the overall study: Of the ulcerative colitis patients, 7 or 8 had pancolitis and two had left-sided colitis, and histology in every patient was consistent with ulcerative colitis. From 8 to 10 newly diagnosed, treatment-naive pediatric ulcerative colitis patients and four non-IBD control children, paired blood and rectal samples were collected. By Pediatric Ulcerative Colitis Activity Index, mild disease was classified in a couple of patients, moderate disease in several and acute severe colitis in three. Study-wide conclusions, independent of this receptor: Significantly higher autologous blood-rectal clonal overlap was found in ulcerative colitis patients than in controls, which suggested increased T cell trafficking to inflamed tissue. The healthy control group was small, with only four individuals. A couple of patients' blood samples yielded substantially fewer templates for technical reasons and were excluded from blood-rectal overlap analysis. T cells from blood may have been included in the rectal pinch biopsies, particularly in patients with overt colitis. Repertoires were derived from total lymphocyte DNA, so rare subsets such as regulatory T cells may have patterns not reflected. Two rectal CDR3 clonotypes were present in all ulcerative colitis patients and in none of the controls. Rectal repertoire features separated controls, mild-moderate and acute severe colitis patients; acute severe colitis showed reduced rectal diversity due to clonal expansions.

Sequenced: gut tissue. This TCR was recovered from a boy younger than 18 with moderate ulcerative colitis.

Read as DNA, the sequence is TGTGCCAGCAGCTTGGCAGAGAATGGCTACACCTTC. Protein translation: CASSLAENGYTF. The V gene is TRBV7-8 and the J gene is TRBJ1-2; the D gene remains uncertain. From its cysteine to its phenylalanine, the CDR3 spans 12 amino acids. The DNA shown is the 36-base CDR3, in frame from base 1. Trimming removed 3 bases from V and 6 bases from J, leaving 8 bases between the germline ends. The CDR1 and CDR2 encoded by the germline V gene are SGHVS and FQNEAQ.